The sample holds a few counts of the clone carrying this T cell receptor beta chain. Per the germline V gene, CDR1 is SGHTA and CDR2 is FQGNSA. The junction had 5 bases not matched to a gene; V was cut back by 0 bases and J by 7 bases. The CDR3 has 16 amino acids. Sequenced by immunoSEQ multiplex PCR; TCRdb stores in-frame clones only, minus some. Of around 130,000 clones in the sample, just under 85% are singletons; the top ten hold roughly 13%. These data come from a study of blood T cell repertoires in COVID-19. V is TRBV7-2 and J is TRBJ1-6; TRBD1 agrees at 8 bases. This TCR was sampled from a human donor in a cohort sampled during active COVID-19. The sequencing input was peripheral blood. The CDR3 sequence is CASSLAADRGNSPLHF. CDR3 bases: TGTGCCAGCAGCTTAGCCGCAGACAGGGGCAATTCACCCCTCCACTTT.